The T cell receptor beta chain described here comes from a study of breast tumors, draining lymph nodes, adjacent tissues. General study findings and limits: Tumor T cell lymph node origin was a supported hypothesis, not proven. Luminal-like breast cancer showed significantly higher tumor–nontumor repertoire similarity than basal-like. Tumor TCR diversity was below lymph nodes but above nontumor tissue. Data fit most tumor T cells coming from lymph node, expanding in tumor.

Worth noting for this clonotype: Its antigen is still unknown.

In germline, CDR1 is SGHNT, CDR2 YYREEE (reference sequence). V lost 0 bases and J lost 4, with 10 bases in between. CDR3 size: 14 residues. TCRdb re-called the multiplex PCR reads through MiXCR, storing one row per CDR3 protein. The sample has under 80,000 distinct CDR3 sequences; around two fifths are singletons. This chain links TRBV5-4 with TRBJ1-2; unclear D gene. Sequenced sample: breast tumor tissue. The clonotype originates from a female donor with breast cancer. Some clones in this sample may be carry-over from other donors' samples. The CDR3 region has the DNA TGTGCCAGCAGCTTGGGGCGAAGCCGCTATGGCTACACCTTC. Translating gives CASSLGRSRYGYTF.